This T cell receptor (beta chain) was retrieved from a study of cytomegalovirus exposure and HLA in healthy donors. Study-wide points: In vitro, three CMV-associated chains proved specific for CMV antigens. Some V segments, TRBV6-2 and TRBV6-3 among them, were indistinguishable and were therefore excluded.

Turning to this clone: Its matching antigen is unknown.

Trimming removed 6 bases from V and 4 bases from J, with 15 bases in between. The CDR3 totals 14 residues. CDR1 is SGHRS, CDR2 YFSETQ, per germline. The primer mix had 60 Vbeta and 13 Jbeta primers. Sequencing was performed with immunoSEQ multiplex PCR; in TCRdb, only in-frame clones are kept and a portion is missing. There are roughly 80,000 clones in the sample; 67% occur only once, and around 7% lies in the top ten. Sequencing was done on a sample of PBMCs. The chain recombines TRBV5-1 with TRBJ2-3; tentative D call: TRBD2 (5 bases). This clonotype was obtained from a woman in her fifties or sixties in good health and CMV-seropositive. The CDR3 region has the DNA TGCGCCAGCACCACTACCACGGAGGCAGATACGCAGTATTTT. Protein product: CASTTTTEADTQYF. The variable domain in full, with the rest retrieved from reference TRBV5-1 and TRBJ2-3, is KAGVTQTPRYLIKTRGQQVTLSCSPISGHRSVSWYQQTPGQGLQFLFEYFSETQRNKGNFPGRFSGRQFSNSRSEMNVSTLELGDSALYLCASTTTTEADTQYFGPGTRLTVL.